The clone carrying this T cell receptor (beta chain) appeared a few times. Its target is not known. This entry comes from a study of graft-versus-host responses after intestinal transplantation. About the research overall: After anti-thymocyte globulin induction, recipients took tacrolimus and steroids for three to four years.

Profiling relied on immunoSEQ multiplex PCR, and the TCRdb table lists in-frame clones only, not all of them. Of 35,000 to 50,000 clones listed, 90% to 95% were seen once; the top ten hold around 0.22%. Overall study findings and caveats: Marrow from the recipient contained GvH clones, some of which had appeared first in ileum or blood. Levels of circulating GvH clones at their peak were associated with early post-transplant HvG declines.

V gave up 0 bases and J gave up 8 bases; unmatched junction bases: 6. The germline gives CDR1 KGHSH, CDR2 LQKENI. This CDR3 is built from 14 residues. The specimen comprised unstimulated CD8+ T cells sorted from spleen or lymph node cells, sampled before transplant. This receptor was taken from a human donor who was the organ donor for an intestinal transplant. The chain employs TRBV18 and TRBJ1-2; 7 nucleotides line up with TRBD1. CDR3 residues: CASSPPGTAGGYTF. The CDR3 DNA sequence: TGTGCCAGCTCACCACCGGGGACAGCGGGGGGCTACACCTTC.